A single sample is the source of the 13 T cell receptor beta chains below, sequenced in a study of OX40 agonist ivuxolimab in advanced cancers. The table came from immunoSEQ multiplex PCR; TCRdb's copy has only in-frame clones and leaves some out. Of tens of thousands of clones listed, roughly 84% are singletons. The input for sequencing was CD4+ or CD8+ T cells sorted from blood, taken in a trial of the OX40 agonist ivuxolimab. These receptors were taken from an adult with an advanced solid tumor such as melanoma, head and neck, liver or kidney cancer.

The chain is built from TRBV10-1 and TRBJ2-1, with D possibly matching TRBD2 (6 bases). The germline CDR1 and CDR2 sequences are WNHNN and SYGVQD (reference sequence). Trimming removed 3 bases from V and 5 bases from J, with 11 bases in between. The CDR3 has 14 residues. CDR3 in amino acids: CASSDLAPNNEQFF. The CDR3 DNA reads TGCGCCAGCAGTGATCTAGCGCCGAACAATGAGCAGTTCTTC.

CDR3 DNA sequence: TGCAGTGCTGGGCCGCAGCCCCAGCATTTT. Its protein is CSAGPQPQHF. The chain employs TRBV20-1 and TRBJ1-5; D gene unclear. The V and J ends lost 5 bases and 7 bases respectively, with 6 bases between them. From germline, CDR1 is DFQATT and CDR2 SNEGSKA (reference sequence). CDR3 length equals 10 residues.

The chain is built from TRBV15 and TRBJ1-1; possible D gene TRBD1, 5 bases. This CDR3 spans 14 amino acids. Per the germline V gene, CDR1 is LNHNV and CDR2 is YYDKDF (reference sequence). The V end lost 2 bases, the J end lost 4 bases, and 11 bases lay between the germline ends. The CDR3 loop is CATSRQQDFTEAFF. CDR3 in DNA: TGTGCCACCAGCAGACAACAGGATTTCACTGAAGCTTTCTTT.

The chain is built from TRBV27 and TRBJ2-3; D is unresolved. Between the trimmed V and J ends, which lost 3 bases and 2 bases, there was a span of 9 bases. Germline V gene lookup returns CDR1 MNHEY and CDR2 SMNVEV (reference sequence). This CDR3 comprises 14 residues. The CDR3 here is CASSLTAFTDTQYF. Here the CDR3 DNA reads TGTGCCAGCAGTTTGACGGCTTTCACAGATACGCAGTATTTT.

In this sample, this clone turned up once. This chain links TRBV6-1 with TRBJ2-1, with TRBD1 identical over 12 bases. V lost 0 bases to trimming and J lost 7 bases; unmatched junction nucleotides: 4. CDR3 size: 16 residues. Germline V gives CDR1 MNHNS, CDR2 SASEGT. CDR3 residues: CASSEAWGQGANEQFF. CDR3 in DNA: TGTGCCAGCAGTGAAGCGTGGGGACAGGGGGCTAATGAGCAGTTCTTC.

The chain carries TRBV6-1 and TRBJ2-1; 8 positions agree with TRBD2. There are 15 residues in the CDR3. Germline values: CDR1 MNHNS, CDR2 SASEGT. The trim removed 4 bases at V and 3 bases at J, leaving 5 bases unmatched. The CDR3 nucleotides read TGTGCCAGCAGTGTTAGCGGGATTTACTACAATGAGCAGTTCTTC. Residues: CASSVSGIYYNEQFF.

The V gene is TRBV30, the J gene TRBJ1-4; unclear D gene. The V gene's germline CDR1 is GTSNPN and CDR2 SVGIG (reference sequence). CDR3 length: 11 amino acids. V was shortened by 3 bases and J by 6 bases, with 5 bases between the two germline ends. CDR3 in DNA: TGTGCCTGGAGCGGATATGAAAAACTGTTTTTT. This encodes CAWSGYEKLFF. The whole variable domain, filled in from reference TRBV30 and TRBJ1-4, reads SQTIHQWPATLVQPVGSPLSLECTVEGTSNPNLYWYRQAAGRGLQLLFYSVGIGQISSEVPQNLSASRPQDRQFILSSKKLLLSDSGFYLCAWSGYEKLFFGSGTQLSVL.

In DNA, the CDR3 is TGTGCCAGCAGTGGCCCGGACAGGGGGGAAGATACGCAGTATTTT. Amino acids: CASSGPDRGEDTQYF. This chain uses TRBV6-6 with TRBJ2-3; TRBD1 matches 10 bases. Per the germline V gene, CDR1 is MNHNY and CDR2 is SVGAGI (reference sequence). CDR3 length: 15 residues. Germline trimming cut 5 bases from V and 5 bases from J; bases unmatched to any gene: 7.

The chain uses TRBV5-5 and TRBJ2-6; 7 nucleotides line up with TRBD1. CDR1 and CDR2 (germline): SGHKS, YYEKEE (reference sequence). V shed 3 bases, J shed 3 bases, and the junction held 9 bases outside the gene matches. The CDR3 extends over 17 amino acids. This chain's CDR3 is CASSSGGSFGGANVLTF. CDR3 sequence (DNA): TGTGCCAGCAGCTCAGGGGGATCCTTCGGTGGGGCCAACGTCCTGACTTTC.

The rearrangement joins TRBV10-2 to TRBJ2-3, with TRBD2 matching 13 bases. V was pared by 7 bases and J by 2 bases, with 9 bases of the junction left unmatched. Germline loops: CDR1 WSHSY, CDR2 SAAADI. This CDR3 region has 17 residues. CDR3 in amino acids: CASTGTSGGGLTDTQYF. CDR3 in DNA: TGCGCCAGCACTGGCACTAGCGGGGGGGGACTCACAGATACGCAGTATTTT.

This clone has only one observation. The chain links TRBV14 to TRBJ2-6, with D possibly being TRBD1 (6 bases). Germline V gene data show CDR1 as SGHDN and CDR2 as FVKESK. The V and J ends lost 4 bases and 4 bases respectively, with 8 bases between them. This CDR3 is built from 14 residues. As DNA, the CDR3 is TGTGCCAGCAGCCCGACAGGCGGGGCCAACGTCCTGACTTTC. It codes for CASSPTGGANVLTF.

J is TRBJ2-1 and V is TRBV7-2; the D gene is possibly TRBD2 (6 bases). The CDR3 loop spans 16 amino acids. The germline gives CDR1 SGHTA, CDR2 FQGNSA. V shed 1 base and J shed 0 bases, with 10 bases lying between them. CDR3: CASSLESGSSYNEQFF. The CDR3 DNA reads TGTGCCAGCAGCTTAGAGTCCGGGAGCTCCTACAATGAGCAGTTCTTC.

The chain recombines TRBV10-3 with TRBJ2-7; 10 nucleotides agree with TRBD1. V trimming: 6 bases; J trimming: 7 bases; junction bases outside the gene matches: 12. Germline V lookup: CDR1 ENHRY, CDR2 SYGVKD. This CDR3 is built from 15 residues. Here the CDR3 DNA reads TGTGCCATCAGCCCCGGGACAGGGGCCCTCGAAGAGCAGTACTTC. Its protein is CAISPGTGALEEQYF.